These 28 T cell receptor beta chains were all obtained from the same sample, sequenced in a study of blood T cell repertoires in COVID-19. Generated by immunoSEQ multiplex PCR, the TCRdb table keeps only in-frame clones and is missing some. This repertoire shows about 85,000 clones, under 85% found once; its top ten account for about 11%. The sequencing input was peripheral blood. The receptors stem from a man between 70 and 80 years old with acute or convalescent COVID-19.

The DNA for the CDR3 is TGTGCCAGCAGTTGGGTAGGGGAAGGCACTGAAGCTTTCTTT. This gives the protein CASSWVGEGTEAFF. V and J are TRBV6-2 or TRBV6-3 and TRBJ1-1, with D possibly being TRBD1 (5 bases). The V end was cut by 4 bases, the J end by 4 bases, with 13 bases between. Germline loops: CDR1 MNHEY, CDR2 SVGEGT. The CDR3 contains 14 residues.

V usage is TRBV28 and J usage is TRBJ1-2; D unclear. The CDR3 totals 18 residues. Trimming removed 9 bases at V and 0 bases at J, with 26 bases between. In germline, CDR1 is MDHEN, CDR2 SYDVKM. The CDR3 coding sequence is TGTGCCAGTAGTCCCCACCCAGGCAGGTACGCCGCTAACTATGGCTACACCTTC. Translated, it gives CASSPHPGRYAANYGYTF.

This chain connects TRBV6-5 to TRBJ1-6; D gene unclear. Germline lookup yields CDR1 MNHEY and CDR2 SVGAGI. There are 14 residues in the CDR3. Deletions cut 5 bases from V and 0 bases from J, with 5 bases between. The CDR3 DNA sequence: TGTGCCAGCAGTCGGAGCTCCTATAATTCACCCCTCCACTTT. Its protein product is CASSRSSYNSPLHF.

The J gene is TRBJ2-2, the V gene TRBV2; TRBD1 matches at 8 bases. Trimming at V came to 4 bases and at J to 3 bases, leaving 7 bases not matched to a gene. Germline CDR1 is SNHLY and CDR2 is FYNNEI. The CDR3 covers 16 residues. The CDR3 DNA sequence: TGTGCCAGCAGTGGCCCAGGGGGCACGGACACCGGGGAGCTGTTTTTT. As protein: CASSGPGGTDTGELFF.

The CDR3 bases are TGCGCCAGCAGCAAAACACAGGGGGAAGCTTTCTTT. Its translation is CASSKTQGEAFF. J is TRBJ1-1 and V is TRBV5-1; 7 nucleotides align to TRBD1. The V gene end was trimmed by 4 bases and the J gene end by 8 bases; junction bases not matched to a gene: 5. In germline, CDR1 is SGHRS, CDR2 YFSETQ. The CDR3 contains 12 residues.

This chain connects TRBV7-2 to TRBJ2-7; TRBD1 agrees at 10 bases. V lost 3 bases, J lost 6 bases, and 8 bases stayed unmatched. Germline V lookup: CDR1 SGHTA, CDR2 FQGNSA. The CDR3 consists of 15 residues. The CDR3 region has the DNA TGTGCCAGCAGCTTGGGGGTGGGACAGGGGTTCGAGCAGTACTTC. Protein: CASSLGVGQGFEQYF. The full variable domain, rest sourced from reference TRBV7-2 and TRBJ2-7, is GAGVSQSPSNKVTEKGKDVELRCDPISGHTALYWYRQSLGQGLEFLIYFQGNSAPDKSGLPSDRFSAERTGGSVSTLTIQRTQQEDSAVYLCASSLGVGQGFEQYFGPGTRLTVT.

The chain employs TRBV6-5 and TRBJ2-2; no reliable D call. The CDR3 loop spans 14 amino acids. Trimming pared 5 bases from V and 5 bases from J, leaving 12 bases between. The V gene's germline CDR1 is MNHEY and CDR2 SVGAGI. The chain's CDR3 is CASSPLLETGELFF. For the CDR3, the DNA is TGTGCCAGCAGTCCGCTTCTAGAAACCGGGGAGCTGTTTTTT.

The table lists this clone with a few counts. The J gene is TRBJ2-1, the V gene TRBV27; maybe TRBD2 (6 bases). Trimming cost V 2 bases and J 2 bases, with 13 bases left between them. Germline assignment: CDR1 MNHEY and CDR2 SMNVEV (reference sequence). This CDR3 is 16 amino acids long. The CDR3: CASSLVAGPPYNEQFF. The CDR3, as DNA: TGTGCCAGCAGTTTAGTGGCGGGGCCTCCCTACAATGAGCAGTTCTTC.

V usage is TRBV12-3 or TRBV12-4 and J usage is TRBJ1-2, with D unresolved. CDR3 length equals 13 residues. V was pared by 2 bases and J by 4 bases, with 8 bases between. CDR3 DNA: TGTGCCAGCAGTTTATTTAGAGGCTATGGCTACACCTTC. Translating gives CASSLFRGYGYTF.

The chain carries TRBV13 and TRBJ1-1; D is ambiguous. V gave up 0 bases and J gave up 1 base, with 6 bases separating them. Looked up from germline, CDR1 is PRHDT and CDR2 is FYEKMQ (reference sequence). The CDR3 is 14 residues long. CDR3 sequence: CASSLGNRNTEAFF. Written as DNA, the CDR3 is TGTGCCAGCAGCTTAGGAAACAGGAACACTGAAGCTTTCTTT.

The chain uses TRBV4-1 and TRBJ1-3; D uncertain. Trimming stripped 4 bases from V and 4 bases from J, with 14 bases between. Germline CDR1 MGHRA, CDR2 YSYEKL. The CDR3 is 15 residues long. The CDR3: CASSLYSEVGNTIYF. CDR3 sequence (DNA): TGCGCCAGCAGCCTTTACTCGGAGGTGGGAAACACCATATATTTT.

This clone has just one count. The chain employs TRBV24-1 and TRBJ1-4; possibly TRBD1 for D (6 bases). Between the trimmed V and J ends, which lost 5 bases and 7 bases, there was a span of 13 bases. The CDR3 sequence is 14 residues long. Germline lookup yields CDR1 KGHDR and CDR2 SFDVKD. In DNA form, the CDR3 reads TGTGCCACCAGTGCCGCAGGGGAGGGTGAAAAACTGTTTTTT. Its translation is CATSAAGEGEKLFF.

The chain employs TRBV2 and TRBJ2-5, with D possibly being TRBD1 (5 bases). The CDR3 loop spans 13 amino acids. V lost 1 base, J lost 4 bases, and 7 bases lay in between. The germline V gene encodes CDR1 SNHLY and CDR2 FYNNEI. CDR3 nucleotides: TGTGCCAGCAGTGAAGGCAGGGTAGAGACCCAGTACTTC. Translating gives CASSEGRVETQYF.

This clone was recorded once. The chain uses TRBV6-1 and TRBJ2-7; TRBD1 agrees at 12 bases. J gave up 5 bases and V 1 base, and 3 bases lay outside the gene matches. The CDR3 totals 15 residues. Germline loops: CDR1 MNHNS, CDR2 SASEGT. The CDR3 nucleotides read TGTGCCAGCAGTGAAGTCGGGACAGGGGGCGACGAGCAGTACGTC. Translation gives CASSEVGTGGDEQYV.

The rearrangement joins TRBV7-9 to TRBJ1-6; weak D call: TRBD1 (5 bases). The ends were cut back, 4 bases at V and 5 bases at J, with 15 bases in the middle. Germline V gives CDR1 SEHNR, CDR2 FQNEAQ (reference sequence). This CDR3 is 16 amino acids long. The CDR3 reads CASSSEDSFNNSPLHF. The DNA of the CDR3 is TGTGCCAGCAGCTCAGAAGACAGCTTCAATAATTCACCCCTCCACTTT.

The chain joins TRBV6-6 to TRBJ1-2, with 7 bases matching TRBD1. Germline loops: CDR1 MNHNY, CDR2 SVGAGI (reference sequence). The CDR3 extends over 15 amino acids. With 6 bases clipped from V and 0 bases from J, the junction kept 7 bases outside the gene matches. DNA for the CDR3: TGTGCCAGCAGAGAAACAGGGGATACTAACTATGGCTACACCTTC. As protein: CASRETGDTNYGYTF.

The chain has TRBV2 and TRBJ1-1, with D uncertain. The CDR3 extends over 15 amino acids. Germline loops: CDR1 SNHLY, CDR2 FYNNEI. The ends were cut back, 3 bases at V and 2 bases at J, with 13 bases in the middle. CDR3 protein: CASSERGPGNTEAFF. CDR3 nucleotide sequence: TGTGCCAGCAGTGAGCGAGGGCCAGGAAACACTGAAGCTTTCTTT.

V is TRBV28 and J is TRBJ1-2, with 10 bases aligning to TRBD1. V trimming: 6 bases; J trimming: 7 bases; junction bases outside the gene matches: 8. Per germline, CDR1 MDHEN and CDR2 SYDVKM. The CDR3 has 14 amino acids. This CDR3 is CASSLRGTGAGYTF. CDR3 coding DNA: TGTGCCAGCAGCCTTCGCGGGACAGGGGCTGGCTACACCTTC.

The chain has TRBV4-1 and TRBJ2-7; D ambiguous. V was shortened by 4 bases and J by 9 bases, with 13 bases between the two germline ends. From germline, CDR1 is MGHRA and CDR2 YSYEKL. The CDR3 length is 12 residues. The CDR3 DNA sequence: TGCGCCAGCAGCCCGAAGCTCGGCGGGCAGTACGTC. As protein: CASSPKLGGQYV.

This clone was counted a single time. This rearrangement joins TRBV7-9 to TRBJ2-5; no firm D call. The CDR3 extends over 12 amino acids. The germline V gene has CDR1 SEHNR and CDR2 FQNEAQ (reference sequence). V gave up 7 bases and J gave up 2 bases, with 8 bases separating them. The CDR3 nucleotides are TGTGCCAGCAATTCGCAGCAAGAGACCCAGTACTTC. This translates into CASNSQQETQYF.

This clone showed up just once. For the CDR3, the DNA is TGTGCCAGCAGCCTGACAGGGAAATCTGGAAACACCATATATTTT. The encoded protein is CASSLTGKSGNTIYF. V and J are TRBV7-2 and TRBJ1-3, with TRBD1 identical over 7 bases. CDR3 length equals 15 residues. V shed 5 bases, J shed 1 base, and the junction held 5 bases outside the gene matches. The germline V gene encodes CDR1 SGHTA and CDR2 FQGNSA.

CDR3 sequence: CASSLARGRLNTEAFF. CDR3 nucleotides: TGTGCCAGCAGCTTAGCCAGGGGGCGTTTGAACACTGAAGCTTTCTTT. The J gene is TRBJ1-1, the V gene TRBV11-2; the match to TRBD1 covers 8 bases. J was trimmed by 0 bases and V by 1 base; bases with no gene match: 4. The CDR3 length is 16 residues. Germline CDR1 reads SGHAT; CDR2 reads FQNNGV.

This chain joins TRBV2 and TRBJ1-6; TRBD1 aligns across 11 bases. The junction had 8 bases not matched to a gene; V was cut back by 7 bases and J by 6 bases. This CDR3 has 16 amino acids. Germline CDR1 SNHLY, CDR2 FYNNEI. This chain's CDR3 is CASTADRGRSNSPLHF. The CDR3 coding sequence is TGTGCCAGCACCGCGGACAGGGGGCGCAGTAATTCACCCCTCCACTTT.

CDR3 protein: CASRGQGGGELFF. CDR3 coding DNA: TGCGCCAGCAGGGGACAGGGTGGCGGGGAGCTGTTTTTT. J is TRBJ2-2 and V is TRBV10-2, with TRBD1 matching 9 bases. J was trimmed by 7 bases and V by 6 bases; bases with no gene match: 3. The CDR3 consists of 13 residues. Germline CDR1 WSHSY, CDR2 SAAADI.

The chain recombines TRBV2 with TRBJ2-1; TRBD2 is a possible D gene (5 bases). This CDR3 is 16 amino acids long. Germline V CDR1 and CDR2: SNHLY, FYNNEI. The ends were cut back, 6 bases at V and 4 bases at J, with 19 bases in the middle. The CDR3 bases are TGTGCCAGCAGCGGGGTGGAGTTCCGGCGGTACAATGAGCAGTTCTTC. Amino acid sequence: CASSGVEFRRYNEQFF.

This clone was seen a few times. The chain's CDR3 is CASSIGGMSHEQFF. In DNA, the CDR3 is TGTGCCAGTAGTATAGGGGGCATGTCCCATGAGCAGTTCTTC. The chain links TRBV19 to TRBJ2-1; tentative D call: TRBD1 (5 bases). Looked up from germline, CDR1 is LNHDA and CDR2 is SQIVND (reference sequence). The CDR3 length is 14 residues. Trimming took 1 base from V and 8 from J, leaving 12 bases between them.

Here the CDR3 DNA reads TGCGCCAGCAGCTTGACAGGGAGCTCCTACAATGAGCAGTTCTTC. This codes for CASSLTGSSYNEQFF. This chain links TRBV5-1 with TRBJ2-1, with a tentative D call TRBD1 (6 bases). CDR1 and CDR2 (germline): SGHRS, YFSETQ. Trimming removed 1 base at V and 0 bases at J, with 8 bases between. The length of the CDR3 is 15 residues.

This clone was recorded a few times. The chain joins TRBV4-1 to TRBJ1-1; no clear D. In germline, CDR1 is MGHRA, CDR2 YSYEKL. The CDR3 runs to 15 residues. V lost 0 bases, J lost 8 bases, and 16 bases lay in between. The CDR3 loop is CASSQDFGGRVEAFF. CDR3 sequence (DNA): TGCGCCAGCAGCCAAGATTTTGGCGGGCGGGTAGAAGCTTTCTTT.